This TCR beta chain originates from a study of siplizumab effects on memory and regulatory T cells. This CDR3 comprises 14 residues. Per germline, CDR1 LNHDA and CDR2 SQIVND (reference sequence). With 7 bases clipped from V and 1 base from J, the junction kept 5 bases outside the gene matches. Study conclusions and caveats: Confirmation that proliferating Tregs from siplizumab cultures had suppressive function was not obtained.

Unstimulated naive, memory, effector memory and TEMRA subsets underwent sequencing in a few donor pairs. Concerning this clone itself: Antigen unknown.

It was 85,000 to 100,000 TCR templates that were assayed per sample. Measured with immunoSEQ multiplex PCR; TCRdb has only the in-frame clones, and not every one. Among tens of thousands of clones listed, roughly 80% were seen once. The rearrangement uses TRBV19 and TRBJ2-5; 8 bases agree with TRBD2. This TCR came from a human donor in good health. The sequenced sample consisted of memory CD4+ T cells sorted from blood. The CDR3 reads CASNGGGLQETQYF. Here the CDR3 DNA reads TGTGCCAGTAACGGCGGGGGGCTCCAAGAGACCCAGTACTTC.